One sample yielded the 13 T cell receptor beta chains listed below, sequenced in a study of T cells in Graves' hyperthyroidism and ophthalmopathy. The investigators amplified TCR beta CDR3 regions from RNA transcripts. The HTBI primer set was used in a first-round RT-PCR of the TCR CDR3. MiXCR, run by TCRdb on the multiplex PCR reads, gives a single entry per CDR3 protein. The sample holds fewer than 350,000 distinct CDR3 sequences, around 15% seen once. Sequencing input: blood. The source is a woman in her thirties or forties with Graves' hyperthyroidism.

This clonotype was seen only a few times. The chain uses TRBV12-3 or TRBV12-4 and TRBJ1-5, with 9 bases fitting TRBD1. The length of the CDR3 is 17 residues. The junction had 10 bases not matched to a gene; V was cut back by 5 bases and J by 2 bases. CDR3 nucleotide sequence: TGTGCCAGCAGTATAAGGACAGGGGAGGGGGGCAATCAGCCCCAGCATTTT. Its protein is CASSIRTGEGGNQPQHF.

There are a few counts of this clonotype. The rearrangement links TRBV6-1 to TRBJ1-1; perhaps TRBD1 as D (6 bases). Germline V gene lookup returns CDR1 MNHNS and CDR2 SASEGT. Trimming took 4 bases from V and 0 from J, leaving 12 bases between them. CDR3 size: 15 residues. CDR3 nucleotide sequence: TGTGCCAGCAGTGGGCAGGGGACCATGAACACTGAAGCTTTCTTT. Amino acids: CASSGQGTMNTEAFF.

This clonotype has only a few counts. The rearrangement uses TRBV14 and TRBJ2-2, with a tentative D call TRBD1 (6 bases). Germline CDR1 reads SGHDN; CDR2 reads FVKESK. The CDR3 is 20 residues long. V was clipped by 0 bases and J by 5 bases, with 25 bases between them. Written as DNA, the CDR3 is TGTGCCAGCAGCCAAGAACAGGGCAAGATTGGAGGTGTGGAAACCGGGGAGCTGTTTTTT. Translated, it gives CASSQEQGKIGGVETGELFF.

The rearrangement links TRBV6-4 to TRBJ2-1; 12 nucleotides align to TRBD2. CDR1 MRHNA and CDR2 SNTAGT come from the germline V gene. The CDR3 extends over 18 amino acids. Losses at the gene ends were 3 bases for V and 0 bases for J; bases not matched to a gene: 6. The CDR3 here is CASSELAGGPGSYNEQFF. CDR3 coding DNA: TGTGCCAGCAGTGAGCTAGCGGGAGGGCCTGGCTCCTACAATGAGCAGTTCTTC.

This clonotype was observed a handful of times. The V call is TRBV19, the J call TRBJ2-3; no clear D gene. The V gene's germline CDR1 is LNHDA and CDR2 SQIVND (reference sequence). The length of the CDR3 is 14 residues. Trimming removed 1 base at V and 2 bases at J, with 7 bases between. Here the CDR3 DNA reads TGTGCCAGTAGTATAGGGCCGGACACAGATACGCAGTATTTT. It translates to CASSIGPDTDTQYF. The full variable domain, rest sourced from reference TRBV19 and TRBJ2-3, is DGGITQSPKYLFRKEGQNVTLSCEQNLNHDAMYWYRQDPGQGLRLIYYSQIVNDFQKGDIAEGYSVSREKKESFPLTVTSAQKNPTAFYLCASSIGPDTDTQYFGPGTRLTVL.

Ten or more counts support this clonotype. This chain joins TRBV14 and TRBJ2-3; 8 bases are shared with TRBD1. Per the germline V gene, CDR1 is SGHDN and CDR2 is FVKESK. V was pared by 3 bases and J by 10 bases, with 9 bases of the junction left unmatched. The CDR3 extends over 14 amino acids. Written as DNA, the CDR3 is TGTGCCAGCAGCCAGGCAGGGGGCTCAGGATCGCAGTATTTT. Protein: CASSQAGGSGSQYF.

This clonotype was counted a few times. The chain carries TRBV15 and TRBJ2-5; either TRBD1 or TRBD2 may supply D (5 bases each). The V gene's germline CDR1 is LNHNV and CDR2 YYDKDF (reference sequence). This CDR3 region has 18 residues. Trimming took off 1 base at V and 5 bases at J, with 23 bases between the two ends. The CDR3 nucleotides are TGTGCCACCAGCAGAGTTTTGAAAGGGGCGTCCCGAGGGGAGACCCAGTACTTC. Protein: CATSRVLKGASRGETQYF.

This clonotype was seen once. CDR3 region: CAIGTGRLTEQFF. In DNA, the CDR3 is TGTGCCATCGGGACAGGGAGATTGACAGAGCAGTTCTTC. The V call is TRBV19, the J call TRBJ2-1, with 9 bases lining up with TRBD1. The V gene end was trimmed by 10 bases and the J gene end by 10 bases; junction bases not matched to a gene: 11. This CDR3 is built from 13 residues. Looked up from germline, CDR1 is LNHDA and CDR2 is SQIVND (reference sequence).

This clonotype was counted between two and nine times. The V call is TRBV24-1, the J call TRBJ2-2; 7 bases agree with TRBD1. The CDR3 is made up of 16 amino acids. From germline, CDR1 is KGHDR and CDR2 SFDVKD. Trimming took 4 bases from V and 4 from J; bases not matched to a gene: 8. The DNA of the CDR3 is TGTGCCACCAGTGAACCGTATGGGACAGCCACCGGGGAGCTGTTTTTT. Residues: CATSEPYGTATGELFF.

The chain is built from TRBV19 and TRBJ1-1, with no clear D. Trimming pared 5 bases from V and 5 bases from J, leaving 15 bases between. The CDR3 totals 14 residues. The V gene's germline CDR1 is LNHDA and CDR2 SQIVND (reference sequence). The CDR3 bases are TGTGCCAGTAGTCCGTGGGAGGAGGGTACTGAAGCTTTCTTT. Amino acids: CASSPWEEGTEAFF.

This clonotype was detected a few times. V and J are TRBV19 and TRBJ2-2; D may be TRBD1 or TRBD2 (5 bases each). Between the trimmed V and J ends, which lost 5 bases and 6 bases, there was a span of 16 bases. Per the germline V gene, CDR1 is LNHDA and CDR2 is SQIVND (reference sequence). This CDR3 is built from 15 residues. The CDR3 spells CASSFTGTKAGELFF. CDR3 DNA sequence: TGTGCCAGTAGTTTCACCGGGACGAAGGCCGGGGAGCTGTTTTTT.

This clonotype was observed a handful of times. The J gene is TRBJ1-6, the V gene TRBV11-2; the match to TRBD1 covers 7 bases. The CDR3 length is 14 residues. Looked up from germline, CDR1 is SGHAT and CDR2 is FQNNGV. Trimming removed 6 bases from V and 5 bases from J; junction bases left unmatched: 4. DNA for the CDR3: TGTGCCAGCAGGCCGGGACAGAATAATTCACCCCTCCACTTT. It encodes CASRPGQNNSPLHF.

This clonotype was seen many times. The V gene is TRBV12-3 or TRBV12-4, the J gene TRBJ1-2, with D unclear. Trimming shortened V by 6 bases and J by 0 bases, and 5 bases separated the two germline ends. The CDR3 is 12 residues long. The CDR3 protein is CASRTTNYGYTF. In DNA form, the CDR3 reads TGTGCCAGCAGGACAACTAACTATGGCTACACCTTC.